The entry that follows covers one TCR beta chain sequence. With V trimmed by 4 bases and J by 7 bases, 8 bases remained unmatched. This CDR3 comprises 16 residues. Germline-derived CDR1 and CDR2 are LGHDT and YNNKEL (reference sequence). Generated by immunoSEQ multiplex PCR, the TCRdb table keeps only in-frame clones and is missing some. The sample carries some 170,000 clones, approximately 90% recorded once. The sample originates from a study of T cell responses to AZD1222 COVID-19 vaccine. The chain couples TRBV3-1 (or the pseudogene TRBV3-2) to TRBJ2-2; 11 bases fit TRBD2. The specimen comprised peripheral blood, sampled 28 days after the second AZD1222 dose. The clonotype was recovered from an adult who received the AZD1222 COVID-19 vaccine. The CDR3 loop reads CASSRTSGGRNGELFF. CDR3 bases: TGTGCCAGCAGCCGCACTAGCGGGGGACGGAACGGGGAGCTGTTTTTT.